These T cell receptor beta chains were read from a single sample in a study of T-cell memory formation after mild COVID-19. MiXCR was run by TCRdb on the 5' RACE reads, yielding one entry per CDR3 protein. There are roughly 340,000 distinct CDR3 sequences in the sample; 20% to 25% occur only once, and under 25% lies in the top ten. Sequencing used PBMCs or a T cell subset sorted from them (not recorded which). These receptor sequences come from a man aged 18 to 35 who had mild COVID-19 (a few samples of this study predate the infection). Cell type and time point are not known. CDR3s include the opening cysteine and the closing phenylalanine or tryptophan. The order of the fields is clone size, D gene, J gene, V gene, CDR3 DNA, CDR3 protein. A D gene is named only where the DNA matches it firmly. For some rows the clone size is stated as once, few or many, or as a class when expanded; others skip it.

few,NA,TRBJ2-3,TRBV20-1,TGCAGTGCCGAGGGCAGGGGCACAGATACGCAGTATTTT,CSAEGRGTDTQYF
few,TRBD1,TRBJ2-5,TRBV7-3,TGTGCCAGCAGCGAGACAGGGGAAGGGACCCAGTACTTC,CASSETGEGTQYF
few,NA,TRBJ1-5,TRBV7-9,TGTGCCAGCAGCTCCTCACTGGGGCATAGCAATCAGCCCCAGCATTTT,CASSSSLGHSNQPQHF
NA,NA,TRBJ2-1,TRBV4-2,TGTGCCAGCAGCCAAGGTAACCGCCTTAGTGAGCAGTTCTTC,CASSQGNRLSEQFF
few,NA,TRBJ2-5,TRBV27,TGTGCCAGCAGTTTGTCGGCTGCCGGGACCGGGGAGACCCAGTACTTC,CASSLSAAGTGETQYF
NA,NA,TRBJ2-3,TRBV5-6,TGTGCCAGCAGCTTGGCCTGGGGGCCGGCAGATACGCAGTATTTT,CASSLAWGPADTQYF
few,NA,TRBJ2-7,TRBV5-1,TGCGCCAGCAGCTTGGATACAGCAACCTACGAGCAGTACTTC,CASSLDTATYEQYF
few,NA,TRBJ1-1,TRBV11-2,TGTGCCAGCAGCGCGCCGAAGGGGGTAGACACTGAAGCTTTCTTT,CASSAPKGVDTEAFF
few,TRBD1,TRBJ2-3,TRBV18,TGTGCCAGCTCACCCGGGACAGGGGTTGGTACTAGCACAGATACGCAGTATTTT,CASSPGTGVGTSTDTQYF
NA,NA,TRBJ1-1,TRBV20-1,TGCAGTGCTAGAGCGACAGGCAGAGAAGCTTTCTTT,CSARATGREAFF
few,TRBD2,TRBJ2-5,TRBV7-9,TGTGCCAGCAGCGCGCTAGCGGGTGAAGAGACCCAGTACTTC,CASSALAGEETQYF
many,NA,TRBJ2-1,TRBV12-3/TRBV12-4,TGTGCCAGCAGCGAAGGGGGCAATGAGCAGTTCTTC,CASSEGGNEQFF
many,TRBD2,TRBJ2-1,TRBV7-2,TGTGCCAGCGCTTCGGGGGGGGCGGCGTACAATGAGCAGTTCTTC,CASASGGAAYNEQFF
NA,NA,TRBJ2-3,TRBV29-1,TGCAGCGTCGAATACACAGATACGCAGTATTTT,CSVEYTDTQYF
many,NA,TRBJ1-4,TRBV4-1,TGCGCCAGCAGCCAAGGACAAAATGAAAAACTGTTTTTT,CASSQGQNEKLFF
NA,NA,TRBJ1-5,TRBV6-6,TGTGCCAGCAGCTGGACACATGAGAGCAATCAGCCCCAGCATTTT,CASSWTHESNQPQHF
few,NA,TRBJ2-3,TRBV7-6,TGTGCCAGCTCGATCGGCCGACCAGCACCACATAGCCCAGATACGCAGTATTTT,CASSIGRPAPHSPDTQYF
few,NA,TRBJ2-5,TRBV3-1,TGTGCCAGCAGCCAACCTGGACTAGGGGGGACCCAGTACTTC,CASSQPGLGGTQYF
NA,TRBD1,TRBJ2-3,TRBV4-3,TGCGCCAGCAGCCAATACAGGGGGCTCGGGACAGAGCGCACAGATACGCAGTATTTT,CASSQYRGLGTERTDTQYF
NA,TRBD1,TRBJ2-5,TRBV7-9,TGTGCCAGCAGCTTAGCCCCGTTACAGGGGGCGGGAGTGCGGAAGACCCAGTACTTC,CASSLAPLQGAGVRKTQYF
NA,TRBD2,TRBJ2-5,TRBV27,TGTGCCAGCGGCCCGGGACTAGCGGGCCAAGAGACCCAGTACTTC,CASGPGLAGQETQYF
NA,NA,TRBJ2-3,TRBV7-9,TGTGCCAGCAGCCCGTTACGAGGCCAGGGGAAAGACACAGATACGCAGTATTTT,CASSPLRGQGKDTDTQYF
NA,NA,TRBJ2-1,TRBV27,TGTGCCAGCAGTTTAAGACAGGAGTACAATGAGCAGTTCTTC,CASSLRQEYNEQFF
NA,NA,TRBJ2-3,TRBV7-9,TGTGCCAGCAGCTTAGCGCAGGGTGCAGATACGCAGTATTTT,CASSLAQGADTQYF
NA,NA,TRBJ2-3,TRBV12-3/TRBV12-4,TGTGCCAGCAGTTACGGGTCACAGGGTACGCAGTATTTT,CASSYGSQGTQYF
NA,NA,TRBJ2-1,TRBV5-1,TGCGCCAGCTCGACTGACTACAATGAGCAGTTCTTC,CASSTDYNEQFF
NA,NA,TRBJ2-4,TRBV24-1,TGTGCCACCAGTGAGCGGGGATCGGGGAACATTCAGTACTTC,CATSERGSGNIQYF
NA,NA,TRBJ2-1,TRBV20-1,TGCAGTGCTAGGTTCTTCTCCTACAATGAGCAGTTCTTC,CSARFFSYNEQFF
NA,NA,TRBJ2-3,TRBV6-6,TGTGCCAGCAGTTACGGAGTCCGGGGAACAGATACGCAGTATTTT,CASSYGVRGTDTQYF
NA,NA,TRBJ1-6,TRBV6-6,TGTGCCAGCACCACTGGTGGTGTCTCCTATAATTCACCCCTCCACTTT,CASTTGGVSYNSPLHF
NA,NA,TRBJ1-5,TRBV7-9,TGTGCCAGCAGCTTAGAGGATATCTATCAGCCCCAGCATTTT,CASSLEDIYQPQHF
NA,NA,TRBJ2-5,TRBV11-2,TGTGCCAGCAGCTTAGTCTGGGAAGAGACCCAGTACTTC,CASSLVWEETQYF
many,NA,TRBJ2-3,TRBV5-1,TGCGCCAGCACCACCGGAGGGCGCACAGATACGCAGTATTTT,CASTTGGRTDTQYF
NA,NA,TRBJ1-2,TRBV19,TGTGCCAGTAATGACGGACTCTATGGCTACACCTTC,CASNDGLYGYTF
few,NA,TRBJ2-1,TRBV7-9,TGTGCCAGCAGCCCTGACAACAATGAGCAGTTCTTC,CASSPDNNEQFF
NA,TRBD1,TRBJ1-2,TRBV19,TGTGCCAGTAGTGCGCCCAACCGGGACAGTCGTAACTATGGCTACACCTTC,CASSAPNRDSRNYGYTF
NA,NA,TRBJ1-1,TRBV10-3,TGTGCCATCACGATCTCTCGGGGCACTGAAGCTTTCTTT,CAITISRGTEAFF
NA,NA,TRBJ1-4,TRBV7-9,TGTGCCAGCAGATTTAGGGACACAGGGGAAAAACTGTTTTTT,CASRFRDTGEKLFF
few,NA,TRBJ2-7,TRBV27,TGTGCCAGCAGTTTCGGCGGAGCCGCCTACGAGCAGTACTTC,CASSFGGAAYEQYF
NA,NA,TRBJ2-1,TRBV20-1,TGCAGTGCTAGAGAAAGAAACAGGGCTTCCTACAATGAGCAGTTCTTC,CSARERNRASYNEQFF
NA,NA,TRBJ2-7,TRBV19,TGTGCCAGTAGTAGAGCATACGCCTACGAGCAGTACTTC,CASSRAYAYEQYF